What follows are 15 T cell receptor beta chains derived from one specimen sequenced in a study of shared clonotypes between healthy human individuals. Here immunoSEQ multiplex PCR was the method, and the copy in TCRdb shows in-frame clones only, minus some. The data show a few million clones, around 94% seen once. The sample was naive CD4+ T cells sorted from blood. Subset defined: CD45RA+ positively selected. These receptors came from a man between 18 and 35 years old in good health.

This chain connects TRBV29-1 to TRBJ1-2, with 7 bases matching TRBD1. The CDR3 consists of 13 residues. V gave up 5 bases and J gave up 5 bases; unmatched junction bases: 8. CDR1 and CDR2 from the germline V gene are SQVTM and ANQGSEA. The CDR3 DNA reads as TGCAGCGTTCCTAGGACAGGAGGATATGGCTACACCTTC. Translation: CSVPRTGGYGYTF.

V usage is TRBV25-1 and J usage is TRBJ1-2; TRBD1 is a possible D gene (6 bases). Germline CDR1 reads MGHDK; CDR2 reads SYGVNS. Trimming stripped 5 bases from V and 0 bases from J, with 13 bases between. CDR3 size: 15 residues. As DNA, the CDR3 is TGTGCCAGCAGTCGGCAGGGGCCGGCTAACTATGGCTACACCTTC. Translated, it gives CASSRQGPANYGYTF.

The rearrangement links TRBV6-5 to TRBJ1-1; tentative D call: TRBD1 (5 bases). The germline gives CDR1 MNHEY, CDR2 SVGAGI. Trimming removed 0 bases at V and 0 bases at J, with 8 bases between. This CDR3 is built from 15 residues. The CDR3 here is CASSYSAGVNTEAFF. The CDR3 DNA reads as TGTGCCAGCAGTTACTCCGCGGGGGTGAACACTGAAGCTTTCTTT.

The chain combines TRBV6-5 with TRBJ2-7; D is possibly TRBD2 (6 bases). CDR1 and CDR2 from the germline V gene are MNHEY and SVGAGI. The CDR3 covers 13 residues. Trimming took 1 base from V and 7 from J, leaving 11 bases between them. The DNA for the CDR3 is TGTGCCAGCAGTTACTATAGGGACTCAGAGCAGTACTTC. Amino acids: CASSYYRDSEQYF.

The chain combines TRBV5-6 with TRBJ2-2, with D maybe TRBD2 (6 bases). V was clipped by 2 bases and J by 4 bases, with 21 bases between them. Looked up from germline, CDR1 is SGHDT and CDR2 is YYEEEE. The CDR3 is 18 residues long. The CDR3 nucleotides read TGTGCCAGCAGCTTTGATCGGAGGATGGCGGGGTTCACCGGGGAGCTGTTTTTT. Encoded protein: CASSFDRRMAGFTGELFF.

The chain has TRBV2 and TRBJ1-5; no clear D. CDR3 length: 14 residues. Germline V gene sequence: CDR1 SNHLY, CDR2 FYNNEI. The V end lost 8 bases, the J end lost 2 bases, and 13 bases lay between the germline ends. The CDR3 region is CASAFLGGNQPQHF. Written as DNA, the CDR3 is TGTGCCAGCGCTTTTCTTGGGGGCAATCAGCCCCAGCATTTT.

The chain carries TRBV28 and TRBJ1-3; D is uncertain. Germline CDR1 and CDR2: MDHEN and SYDVKM. V was pared by 5 bases and J by 0 bases, with 14 bases between. This CDR3 has 16 residues. The CDR3 loop reads CASSTDGLYSGNTIYF. The CDR3, as DNA: TGTGCCAGCAGTACGGACGGCCTCTACTCTGGAAACACCATATATTTT. Drawing the rest from reference TRBV28 and TRBJ1-3, the complete variable domain is DVKVTQSSRYLVKRTGEKVFLECVQDMDHENMFWYRQDPGLGLRLIYFSYDVKMKEKGDIPEGYSVSREKKERFSLILESASTNQTSMYLCASSTDGLYSGNTIYFGEGSWLTVV.

This chain joins TRBV27 and TRBJ1-5, with D hard to call. The CDR3 length is 15 residues. V lost 5 bases to trimming and J lost 0 bases, with 11 bases between them. Germline-derived CDR1 and CDR2 are MNHEY and SMNVEV (reference sequence). Here the CDR3 DNA reads TGTGCCAGCAGTGATTATGGCAATAGCAATCAGCCCCAGCATTTT. Translation: CASSDYGNSNQPQHF.

With regard to this clone: Other DNA sequences in the sample encode the same CDR3. The chain is built from TRBV7-2 and TRBJ2-3; no definite D call. Per germline, CDR1 SGHTA and CDR2 FQGNSA. The CDR3 extends over 14 amino acids. The V gene lost 0 bases and the J gene lost 0 bases, with 4 bases spanning the gap. For the CDR3, the DNA is TGTGCCAGCAGCTTAGCCAGAAGCACAGATACGCAGTATTTT. Translated: CASSLARSTDTQYF.

The rearrangement uses TRBV30 and TRBJ2-2; D may be TRBD1 (6 bases). Trimming took 4 bases from V and 4 from J, leaving 13 bases between them. The CDR3 contains 14 residues. Germline V gives CDR1 GTSNPN, CDR2 SVGIG (reference sequence). The CDR3 loop reads CAWITGKTTGELFF. In nucleotides, the CDR3 is TGTGCCTGGATCACAGGGAAGACCACCGGGGAGCTGTTTTTT. Together with reference TRBV30 and TRBJ2-2, the CDR3 gives the full variable domain: SQTIHQWPATLVQPVGSPLSLECTVEGTSNPNLYWYRQAAGRGLQLLFYSVGIGQISSEVPQNLSASRPQDRQFILSSKKLLLSDSGFYLCAWITGKTTGELFFGEGSRLTVL.

The gene calls are TRBV9 and TRBJ1-3; the D is unclear. The germline CDR1 and CDR2 sequences are SGDLS and YYNGEE. The CDR3 spans 13 residues. The V end lost 1 base, the J end lost 9 bases, and 11 bases lay between the germline ends. Written as DNA, the CDR3 is TGTGCCAGCAGCGTAACCCCAGTACGCACCATATATTTT. This gives the protein CASSVTPVRTIYF.

This clone is a singleton in its sample. This chain links TRBV5-5 with TRBJ1-5; perhaps TRBD1 as D (6 bases). Trimming took off 4 bases at V and 2 bases at J, with 10 bases between the two ends. Germline V lookup: CDR1 SGHKS, CDR2 YYEKEE (reference sequence). The CDR3 is made up of 14 amino acids. In DNA form, the CDR3 reads TGTGCCAGCAGCAAACAGGGTGGCAATCAGCCCCAGCATTTT. It codes for CASSKQGGNQPQHF.

This chain uses TRBV30 with TRBJ1-2, with D possibly matching TRBD1 (6 bases). V lost 2 bases, J lost 8 bases, and 18 bases lay in between. Germline-derived CDR1 and CDR2 are GTSNPN and SVGIG (reference sequence). CDR3 size: 14 residues. The CDR3 loop reads CAWSQGQVLAGYTF. The CDR3 nucleotides are TGTGCCTGGAGTCAGGGGCAGGTCCTAGCAGGCTACACCTTC.

This chain connects TRBV5-1 to TRBJ2-2; either TRBD1 or TRBD2 may fit D (6 bases each). The germline V and J ends were trimmed by 5 bases and 0 bases, with 17 bases remaining between them. The CDR3 extends over 17 amino acids. Germline V gene lookup returns CDR1 SGHRS and CDR2 YFSETQ. As DNA, the CDR3 is TGCGCCAGCAGGGGGGCGGTAGCGGTCTCGAACACCGGGGAGCTGTTTTTT. Protein product: CASRGAVAVSNTGELFF.

The V and J genes are TRBV5-1 and TRBJ2-2, with D unresolved. The CDR3 length is 15 residues. V lost 4 bases to trimming and J lost 3 bases, with 13 bases between them. The V gene's germline CDR1 is SGHRS and CDR2 YFSETQ. The CDR3 spells CASSHLSSHTGELFF. Here the CDR3 DNA reads TGCGCCAGCAGCCATCTATCCTCCCACACCGGGGAGCTGTTTTTT.